The 10 T cell receptor beta chains below come from one sample, sequenced in a study of cytomegalovirus exposure and HLA in healthy donors. Amplification used 60 Vbeta primers and 13 Jbeta primers. TCRdb keeps only in-frame clones here, not all; method: immunoSEQ multiplex PCR. The profile shows around 160,000 clones, 75% of them singletons. The material sequenced was PBMCs. The receptors shown here come from a male donor in good health and CMV-seronegative.

The chain uses TRBV5-4 and TRBJ2-7; perhaps TRBD1 as D (5 bases). The CDR3 is 15 amino acids. V lost 4 bases and J lost 8, with 22 bases in between. Germline V CDR1 and CDR2: SGHNT, YYREEE (reference sequence). The CDR3 bases are TGTGCCAGCAGCGCTAGTCAGGGCGGAATTCGGAAGCAGTACTTC. It translates to CASSASQGGIRKQYF.

This clone was detected once. V and J are TRBV13 and TRBJ2-3, with 9 bases lining up with TRBD2. V was pared by 8 bases and J by 0 bases, with 12 bases of the junction left unmatched. There are 17 residues in the CDR3. The germline CDR1 and CDR2 sequences are PRHDT and FYEKMQ (reference sequence). The CDR3 nucleotides are TGTGCCAGCTCTGGGGCTAGCGGGATTTCTAGCACAGATACGCAGTATTTT. Translated, it gives CASSGASGISSTDTQYF.

The DNA of the CDR3 is TGTGCCAGCAGTCCTTTCGTCACCGGGGAGCTGTTTTTT. Translating it yields CASSPFVTGELFF. The chain combines TRBV9 with TRBJ2-2, with D unclear. CDR1 is SGDLS, CDR2 YYNGEE, per germline. This CDR3 has 13 residues. The ends were cut back, 5 bases at V and 4 bases at J, with 9 bases in the middle. Based on the CDR3 plus reference TRBV9 and TRBJ2-2, the full variable domain is DSGVTQTPKHLITATGQRVTLRCSPRSGDLSVYWYQQSLDQGLQFLIQYYNGEERAKGNILERFSAQQFPDLHSELNLSSLELGDSALYFCASSPFVTGELFFGEGSRLTVL.

The gene calls are TRBV2 and TRBJ1-2, with unresolved D. The CDR3 consists of 13 residues. V lost 6 bases and J lost 2, with 10 bases in between. The germline gives CDR1 SNHLY, CDR2 FYNNEI. CDR3 DNA: TGTGCCAGCAGAGGACTGTCAAACTATGGCTACACCTTC. Residues: CASRGLSNYGYTF.

V gene TRBV7-2 combines with J gene TRBJ2-1, with 14 bases fitting TRBD2. This CDR3 region has 16 residues. J was trimmed by 8 bases and V by 1 base; bases with no gene match: 4. Germline V lookup: CDR1 SGHTA, CDR2 FQGNSA. The CDR3 loop is CASSLVGTSGRDEQFF. The CDR3 region has the DNA TGTGCCAGCAGCTTAGTTGGGACTAGCGGGAGAGATGAGCAGTTCTTC.

This clone came up once. The CDR3 DNA reads TGTGCCAGCAGCCTTGTCCGGGAAGAGACCCAGTACTTC. Translating gives CASSLVREETQYF. V usage is TRBV7-3 and J usage is TRBJ2-5; no clear D. The ends were cut back, 5 bases at V and 3 bases at J, with 10 bases in the middle. Germline CDR1 is SGHTA and CDR2 is FQGTGA. The CDR3 is 13 amino acids.

This chain connects TRBV7-3 to TRBJ2-3; D is possibly TRBD2 (6 bases). Germline V gene lookup returns CDR1 SGHTA and CDR2 FQGTGA. The CDR3 consists of 16 residues. V was shortened by 1 base and J by 0 bases, with 11 bases between the two germline ends. The chain's CDR3 is CASSLKLAASTDTQYF. CDR3 nucleotides: TGTGCCAGCAGCTTAAAGTTAGCGGCTAGCACAGATACGCAGTATTTT. Together with reference TRBV7-3 and TRBJ2-3, the CDR3 gives the full variable domain: GAGVSQTPSNKVTEKGKYVELRCDPISGHTALYWYRQSLGQGPEFLIYFQGTGAADDSGLPNDRFFAVRPEGSVSTLKIQRTERGDSAVYLCASSLKLAASTDTQYFGPGTRLTVL.

A few counts support this clone. Other DNA sequences of this sample code for an identical CDR3. The rearrangement links TRBV6-5 to TRBJ2-3; tentatively, D is TRBD2 (5 bases). From germline, CDR1 is MNHEY and CDR2 SVGAGI. This CDR3 is built from 15 residues. The V end lost 3 bases, the J end lost 2 bases, and 12 bases lay between the germline ends. The CDR3 sequence is CASSYRSGYTDTQYF. The CDR3 bases are TGTGCCAGCAGTTATCGAAGCGGCTACACAGATACGCAGTATTTT.

The rearrangement links TRBV5-1 to TRBJ1-6; 7 positions match TRBD1. CDR1 is SGHRS and CDR2 is YFSETQ in the germline V gene. The CDR3 sequence is 18 residues long. V gave up 7 bases and J gave up 8 bases; unmatched junction bases: 21. CDR3 DNA: TGCGCCAGCGCTCGGGATACTGCGGACAGGCTCCGTTATTCACCCCTCCACTTT. It translates to CASARDTADRLRYSPLHF.

The V call is TRBV6-1, the J call TRBJ2-7; 7 nucleotides align to TRBD1. V was clipped by 6 bases and J by 2 bases; unmatched bases: 4. This CDR3 is 13 amino acids long. CDR1 is MNHNS and CDR2 is SASEGT in the germline V gene. The CDR3 sequence is CASRRQGAYEQYF. The CDR3 DNA is TGTGCCAGCAGAAGACAGGGCGCCTACGAGCAGTACTTC.